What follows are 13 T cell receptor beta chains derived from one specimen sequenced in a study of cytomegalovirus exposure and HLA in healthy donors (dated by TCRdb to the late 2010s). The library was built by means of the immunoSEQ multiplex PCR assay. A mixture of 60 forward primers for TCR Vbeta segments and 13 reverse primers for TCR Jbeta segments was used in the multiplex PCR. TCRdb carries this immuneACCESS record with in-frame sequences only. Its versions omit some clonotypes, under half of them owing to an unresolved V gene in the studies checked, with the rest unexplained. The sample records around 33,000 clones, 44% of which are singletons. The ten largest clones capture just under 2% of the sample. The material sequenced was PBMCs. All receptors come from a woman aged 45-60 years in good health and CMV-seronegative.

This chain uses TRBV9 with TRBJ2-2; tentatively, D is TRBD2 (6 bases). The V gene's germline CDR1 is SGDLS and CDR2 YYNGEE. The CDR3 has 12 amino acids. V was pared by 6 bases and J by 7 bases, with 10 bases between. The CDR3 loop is CASNRDFGELFF. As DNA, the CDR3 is TGTGCCAGCAATAGGGACTTCGGGGAGCTGTTTTTT.

The CDR3 is CATGESGLAQNEQFF. The CDR3 bases are TGTGCCACCGGCGAGTCCGGACTAGCGCAAAATGAGCAGTTCTTC. The gene calls are TRBV6-5 and TRBJ2-1; TRBD2 matches 9 bases. This CDR3 is 15 amino acids long. Germline V CDR1 and CDR2: MNHEY, SVGAGI. V trimming: 10 bases; J trimming: 7 bases; junction bases outside the gene matches: 14.

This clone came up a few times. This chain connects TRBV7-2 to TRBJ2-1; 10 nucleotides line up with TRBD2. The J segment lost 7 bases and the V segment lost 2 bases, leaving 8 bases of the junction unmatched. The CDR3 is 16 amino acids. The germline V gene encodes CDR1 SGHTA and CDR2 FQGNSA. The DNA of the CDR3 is TGTGCCAGCAGCTTACTAGGTAGCGGGGGGCCTAATGAGCAGTTCTTC. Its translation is CASSLLGSGGPNEQFF.

The CDR3 DNA is TGTGCCAGCAGCTTTAACCGCGGCGAGCAGTACTTC. This encodes CASSFNRGEQYF. The chain links TRBV11-2 to TRBJ2-7; D gene unclear. Germline V gene data show CDR1 as SGHAT and CDR2 as FQNNGV. The CDR3 runs 12 residues. The ends were cut back, 3 bases at V and 6 bases at J, with 9 bases in the middle.

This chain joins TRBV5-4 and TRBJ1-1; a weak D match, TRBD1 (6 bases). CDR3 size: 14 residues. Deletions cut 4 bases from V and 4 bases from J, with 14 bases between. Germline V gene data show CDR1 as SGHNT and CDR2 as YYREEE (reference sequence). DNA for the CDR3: TGTGCCAGCAGCCGATTGGGGGGGCCCACTGAAGCTTTCTTT. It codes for CASSRLGGPTEAFF.

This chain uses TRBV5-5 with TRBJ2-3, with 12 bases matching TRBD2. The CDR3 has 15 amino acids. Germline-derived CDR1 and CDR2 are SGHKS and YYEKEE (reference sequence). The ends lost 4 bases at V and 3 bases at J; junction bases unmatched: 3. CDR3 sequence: CASSKLAGGTDTQYF. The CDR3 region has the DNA TGTGCCAGCAGCAAACTAGCGGGGGGTACAGATACGCAGTATTTT.

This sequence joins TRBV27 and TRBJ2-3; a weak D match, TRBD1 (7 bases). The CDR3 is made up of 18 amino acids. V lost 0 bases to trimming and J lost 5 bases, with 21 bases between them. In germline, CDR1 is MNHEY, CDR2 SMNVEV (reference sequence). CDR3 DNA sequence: TGTGCCAGCAGTTTATCGTCGTCCGGAGGGGGCGTCGGAGATACGCAGTATTTT. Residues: CASSLSSSGGGVGDTQYF.

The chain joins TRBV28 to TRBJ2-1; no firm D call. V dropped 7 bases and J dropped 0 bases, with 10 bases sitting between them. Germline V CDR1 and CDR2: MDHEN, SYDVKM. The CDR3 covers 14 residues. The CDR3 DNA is TGTGCCAGCATCGAGCGTAACTCCTACAATGAGCAGTTCTTC. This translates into CASIERNSYNEQFF.

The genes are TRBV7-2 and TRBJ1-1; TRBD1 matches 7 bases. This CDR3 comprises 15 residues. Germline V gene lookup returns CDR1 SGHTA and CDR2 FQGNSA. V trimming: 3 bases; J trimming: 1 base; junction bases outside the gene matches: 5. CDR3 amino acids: CASSFAGGRNTEAFF. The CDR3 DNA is TGTGCCAGCAGCTTCGCAGGGGGGAGGAACACTGAAGCTTTCTTT.

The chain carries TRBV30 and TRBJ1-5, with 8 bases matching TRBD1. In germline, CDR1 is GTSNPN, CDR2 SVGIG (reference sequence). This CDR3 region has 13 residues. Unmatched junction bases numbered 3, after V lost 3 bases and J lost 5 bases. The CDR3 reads CAWSPTGDQPQHF. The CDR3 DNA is TGTGCCTGGAGCCCGACAGGGGATCAGCCCCAGCATTTT.

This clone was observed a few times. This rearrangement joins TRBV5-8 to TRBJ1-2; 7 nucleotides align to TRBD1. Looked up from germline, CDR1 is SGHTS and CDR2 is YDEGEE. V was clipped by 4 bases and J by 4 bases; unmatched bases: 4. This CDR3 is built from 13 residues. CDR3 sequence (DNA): TGTGCCAGCAGCCAGGGGGGATTCTATGGCTACACCTTC. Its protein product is CASSQGGFYGYTF.

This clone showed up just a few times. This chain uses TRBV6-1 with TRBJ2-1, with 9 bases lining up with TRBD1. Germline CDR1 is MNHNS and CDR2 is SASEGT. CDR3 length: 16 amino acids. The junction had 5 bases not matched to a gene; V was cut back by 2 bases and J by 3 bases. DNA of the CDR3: TGTGCCAGCAGTGAACGGGGGACAGGGCTCTACAATGAGCAGTTCTTC. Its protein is CASSERGTGLYNEQFF.

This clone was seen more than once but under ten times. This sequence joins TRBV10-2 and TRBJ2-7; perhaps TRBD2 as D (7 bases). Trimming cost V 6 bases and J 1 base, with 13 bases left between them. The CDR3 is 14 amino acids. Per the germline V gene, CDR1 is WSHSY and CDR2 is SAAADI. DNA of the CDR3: TGCGCCAGCAGACGGGGGGCCTTTTCCTACGAGCAGTACTTC. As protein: CASRRGAFSYEQYF.